Included here is one T cell receptor (beta chain) sequence, with context. One entry per CDR3 protein, called by TCRdb with MiXCR from the 5' RACE reads. Of some 77,000 distinct CDR3 sequences listed, 9% to 15% are singletons. These data belong to a study of early T cells in non-severe SARS-CoV-2 infection. Germline CDR1 reads SGHKS; CDR2 reads YYEKEE (reference sequence). Trimming removed 2 bases at V and 0 bases at J, with 10 bases between. This CDR3 has 15 amino acids. The receptor's source is an adult who was a healthcare worker with PCR-confirmed SARS-CoV-2 infection or an uninfected control (not recorded which). The donor label of this sample is uncertain. V gene TRBV5-5 combines with J gene TRBJ2-3; a weak D match, TRBD2 (5 bases). Sequencing was performed on whole blood, taken at baseline. CDR3 residues: CASSFGVTSTDTQYF. DNA of the CDR3: TGTGCCAGCAGCTTCGGGGTGACTAGCACAGATACGCAGTATTTT.